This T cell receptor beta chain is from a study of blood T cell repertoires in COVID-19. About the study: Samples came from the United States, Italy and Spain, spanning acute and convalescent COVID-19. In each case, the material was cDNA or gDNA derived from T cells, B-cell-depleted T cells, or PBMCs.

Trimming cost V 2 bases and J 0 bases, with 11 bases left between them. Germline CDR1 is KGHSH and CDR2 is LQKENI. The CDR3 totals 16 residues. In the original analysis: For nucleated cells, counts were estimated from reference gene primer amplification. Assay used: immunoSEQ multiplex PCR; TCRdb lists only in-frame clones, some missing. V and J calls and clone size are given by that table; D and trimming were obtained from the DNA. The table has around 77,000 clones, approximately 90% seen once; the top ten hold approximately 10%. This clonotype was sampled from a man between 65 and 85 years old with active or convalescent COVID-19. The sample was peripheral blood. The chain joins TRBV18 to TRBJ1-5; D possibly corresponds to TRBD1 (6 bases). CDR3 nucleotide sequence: TGTGCCAGCTCACCAAGACAGGTGGCTAGCAATCAGCCCCAGCATTTT. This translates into CASSPRQVASNQPQHF.